What follows are 10 T cell receptor beta chains derived from one specimen sequenced in a study of blood T cell repertoires in COVID-19. The assay was immunoSEQ multiplex PCR, and TCRdb's table has in-frame clones only and misses some. The table includes approximately 190,000 clones, 65% to 85% detected once. Material for sequencing was PBMCs or T cells enriched from blood (not recorded which). Every receptor here comes from a woman under 40 who had been exposed to COVID-19.

This clone was found once. This rearrangement joins TRBV2 to TRBJ2-7, with a weak D call TRBD1 (5 bases). V was pared by 4 bases and J by 6 bases, with 13 bases between. This CDR3 region has 13 residues. The V gene's germline CDR1 is SNHLY and CDR2 FYNNEI. For the CDR3, the DNA is TGTGCCAGCAGTGTGGCTCAGGGATTCGAGCAGTACTTC. It specifies CASSVAQGFEQYF.

This chain links TRBV3-1 (or the pseudogene TRBV3-2) with TRBJ2-5, with 10 nucleotides matching TRBD2. Germline CDR1 LGHDT, CDR2 YNNKEL (reference sequence). The CDR3 has 17 residues. V lost 2 bases, J lost 4 bases, and 10 bases stayed unmatched. Here the CDR3 reads CASSQKSGGASRETQYF. The CDR3 DNA follows: TGTGCCAGCAGCCAAAAAAGCGGGGGGGCTTCCCGAGAGACCCAGTACTTC.

This clone was recorded once. The chain combines TRBV25-1 with TRBJ1-4, with 9 nucleotides matching TRBD1. Germline V gene sequence: CDR1 MGHDK, CDR2 SYGVNS. Trimming removed 5 bases from V and 8 bases from J; junction bases left unmatched: 6. The CDR3 has 14 amino acids. CDR3 sequence: CASSPGQGFEKLFF. In nucleotides, the CDR3 is TGTGCCAGCAGTCCGGGACAGGGTTTCGAAAAACTGTTTTTT.

The chain employs TRBV5-1 and TRBJ2-3; TRBD2 matches at 9 bases. V trimming: 2 bases; J trimming: 3 bases; junction bases outside the gene matches: 4. The CDR3 length is 15 residues. Looked up from germline, CDR1 is SGHRS and CDR2 is YFSETQ. The CDR3 region has the DNA TGCGCCAGCAGCTTTAGCGGGGGCCGGACAGATACGCAGTATTTT. Translation: CASSFSGGRTDTQYF.

The V call is TRBV19, the J call TRBJ1-2; 8 bases match TRBD1. V lost 4 bases to trimming and J lost 2 bases; unmatched junction nucleotides: 9. There are 16 residues in the CDR3. CDR1 and CDR2 (germline): LNHDA, SQIVND (reference sequence). This CDR3 is CASSRGSGTGNYGYTF. In DNA form, the CDR3 reads TGTGCCAGTAGTAGGGGCTCTGGGACAGGCAACTATGGCTACACCTTC.

This chain joins TRBV5-1 and TRBJ1-1; D is perhaps TRBD1 (5 bases). The CDR3 loop spans 14 amino acids. V lost 6 bases and J 1 base, leaving 13 bases between the germline ends. Germline CDR1 is SGHRS and CDR2 is YFSETQ. CDR3 region: CASKQSGGNTEAFF. The DNA for the CDR3 is TGCGCCAGCAAACAATCGGGGGGGAACACTGAAGCTTTCTTT.

The V gene is TRBV29-1, the J gene TRBJ1-2; D perhaps matches TRBD1 (5 bases). Germline V CDR1 and CDR2: SQVTM, ANQGSEA. This CDR3 comprises 13 residues. V dropped 3 bases and J dropped 1 base, with 9 bases sitting between them. The CDR3 is CSVEGEGNYGYTF. CDR3 DNA: TGCAGCGTTGAGGGGGAGGGTAACTATGGCTACACCTTC.

The chain recombines TRBV6-1 with TRBJ1-4; no clear D. From germline, CDR1 is MNHNS and CDR2 SASEGT. The V and J ends lost 5 bases and 5 bases respectively, with 12 bases between them. The CDR3 runs to 14 residues. The CDR3 spells CASSPREGNEKLFF. The CDR3 region has the DNA TGTGCCAGCAGTCCCCGGGAAGGGAATGAAAAACTGTTTTTT.

The V call is TRBV24-1, the J call TRBJ2-3; TRBD2 matches 7 bases. The V gene's germline CDR1 is KGHDR and CDR2 SFDVKD. CDR3 size: 14 residues. V was clipped by 3 bases and J by 4 bases; unmatched bases: 3. CDR3 DNA sequence: TGTGCCACCAGTGATCGCGGGAGCTCAGATACGCAGTATTTT. Translated: CATSDRGSSDTQYF.

V gene TRBV24-1 combines with J gene TRBJ1-2, with TRBD1 matching 9 bases. In germline, CDR1 is KGHDR, CDR2 SFDVKD. V shed 4 bases, J shed 6 bases, and the junction held 8 bases outside the gene matches. The CDR3 is made up of 15 amino acids. CDR3 protein: CATSDNRGRRDGYTF. The CDR3 nucleotides are TGTGCCACCAGTGACAACAGGGGGCGCAGGGATGGCTACACCTTC.